This T cell receptor beta chain was recovered during a study of tumor and adjacent non-tumor tissue in lung cancer. RNA was extracted from bulk tissue without any cell sorting. Three rounds of nested PCR, following a modified ARM-PCR protocol, produced the TCRbeta library. MiXCR, run by TCRdb on the multiplex PCR reads, gives a single entry per CDR3 protein. The sample has about 110,000 distinct CDR3 sequences, more than 70% seen once. The CDR3 is made up of 14 amino acids. Germline-derived CDR1 and CDR2 are LGHNA and YSLEER. On this clonotype: The germline gene is not matched at one end of the junction; a read error may be the cause.

The chain uses TRBV4-3 and TRBJ2-3; D call uncertain. This receptor was obtained from a woman aged 60 to 75 with non-small cell lung cancer. Sequencing was performed on lung tumor tissue. CDR3 amino acids: CVSSHTGGPDTQYF. The CDR3 DNA follows: TGCGTCAGCAGCCATACTGGCGGACCAGATACGCAGTATTTT.